What follows is one T cell receptor (beta chain) and its context. The data stem from a study of T-cell reconstitution after alpha-beta-depleted transplantation in children. Trimming shortened V by 4 bases and J by 6 bases, and 24 bases separated the two germline ends. The CDR3 spans 17 residues. Unique molecular identifiers featured in how the TCRbeta library was prepared. TCRdb fed the PCR reads into MiXCR, producing one record per CDR3 protein. The sample consists of some 600,000 distinct CDR3 sequences, 16% of them appearing once. The J gene is TRBJ1-1, the V gene TRBV12-3 or TRBV12-4, with a possible D match to TRBD1 (6 bases). This specimen was PBMCs from the stem cell graft donor, taken from the stem cell graft. The clonotype comes from a human donor who donated a stem cell graft to a child with acute myeloid leukemia. The DNA of the CDR3 is TGTGCCAGCAGTTCCCCTCTCCTCTTACAGGGCAGAGCTGAAGCTTTCTTT. As protein: CASSSPLLLQGRAEAFF.